Below, 30 T cell receptor beta chains from the same sample are listed, as sequenced in a study of CD8 T cells in ankylosing spondylitis. TCRdb re-called the 5' RACE reads with MiXCR, one entry per CDR3 protein. The profile shows around 300,000 distinct CDR3 sequences, less than 25% of them singletons. The sequencing input was blood, either unsorted or a sorted T cell fraction (not recorded which). The receptors originated from a female donor with ankylosing spondylitis or in good health (not recorded which).

The V call is TRBV28, the J call TRBJ2-4; D is uncertain. There are 11 residues in the CDR3. The V gene's germline CDR1 is MDHEN and CDR2 SYDVKM. The V end was cut by 5 bases, the J end by 8 bases, with 7 bases between. CDR3 sequence (DNA): TGTGCCAGCAGTGAGACTGACATTCAGTACTTC. Translated, it gives CASSETDIQYF.

The chain combines TRBV14 with TRBJ2-1; TRBD2 matches 9 bases. This CDR3 is built from 15 residues. Germline assignment: CDR1 SGHDN and CDR2 FVKESK. With V trimmed by 6 bases and J by 7 bases, 10 bases remained unmatched. The CDR3 here is CASRSRAGGPNEQFF. The CDR3 DNA reads as TGTGCCAGCAGGTCCAGGGCGGGAGGGCCGAATGAGCAGTTCTTC.

The J gene is TRBJ2-5, the V gene TRBV10-1; TRBD2 matches at 13 bases. Looked up from germline, CDR1 is WNHNN and CDR2 is SYGVQD (reference sequence). This CDR3 is built from 15 residues. The ends lost 6 bases at V and 4 bases at J; junction bases unmatched: 5. The CDR3 here is CASRGLAGKGETQYF. The CDR3 DNA sequence: TGCGCCAGCAGGGGACTAGCGGGAAAGGGAGAGACCCAGTACTTC.

The gene calls are TRBV5-1 and TRBJ2-2, with D possibly matching TRBD2 (6 bases). This CDR3 is 15 amino acids long. The germline gives CDR1 SGHRS, CDR2 YFSETQ. V was pared by 0 bases and J by 4 bases, with 10 bases between. The CDR3 sequence is CASSLGGTSTGELFF. CDR3 bases: TGCGCCAGCAGCTTGGGCGGGACGTCCACCGGGGAGCTGTTTTTT.

This clonotype was seen a handful of times. The V and J genes are TRBV6-2 or TRBV6-3 and TRBJ2-1, with TRBD2 as a possible D gene (6 bases). Per the germline V gene, CDR1 is MNHEY and CDR2 is SVGEGT. V was pared by 2 bases and J by 7 bases, with 12 bases between. The CDR3 spans 14 residues. The CDR3 DNA sequence: TGTGCCAGCAGTTACCTAGCGAGCGGTAATGAGCAGTTCTTC. Translating gives CASSYLASGNEQFF.

CDR3 loop: CSANGGKGTDTQYF. The CDR3 DNA sequence: TGCAGTGCTAACGGCGGGAAAGGGACAGATACGCAGTATTTT. This chain uses TRBV20-1 with TRBJ2-3; tentative D call: TRBD2 (6 bases). The V end lost 4 bases, the J end lost 3 bases, and 14 bases lay between the germline ends. Germline-derived CDR1 and CDR2 are DFQATT and SNEGSKA (reference sequence). The CDR3 loop spans 14 amino acids.

The gene calls are TRBV7-2 and TRBJ2-7, with D possibly TRBD1 on 5 matching bases. V lost 7 bases and J 5 bases, leaving 18 bases between the germline ends. CDR3 length: 14 amino acids. Germline values: CDR1 SGHTA, CDR2 FQGNSA. The CDR3 sequence: CASTFRQRNNEQYF. CDR3 DNA: TGTGCCAGCACCTTCAGACAGAGGAACAACGAGCAGTACTTC.

In this sample, this clonotype turned up many times. J is TRBJ2-2 and V is TRBV11-3; D is ambiguous. The V end was cut by 5 bases, the J end by 8 bases, with 9 bases between. This CDR3 region has 12 residues. Per germline, CDR1 SGHNT and CDR2 YENEEA. The CDR3 sequence is CASSIGPGELFF. The CDR3 DNA reads as TGTGCCAGCAGCATTGGACCTGGGGAGCTGTTTTTT.

This sequence joins TRBV3-1 and TRBJ2-7, with a weak D call TRBD2 (6 bases). Trimming removed 1 base at V and 3 bases at J, with 13 bases between. Germline values: CDR1 LGHDT, CDR2 YNNKEL (reference sequence). The CDR3 sequence is 15 residues long. CDR3 bases: TGTGCCAGCAGCCAAGGACCGGGAGAAGGCTACGAGCAGTACTTC. Translation gives CASSQGPGEGYEQYF.

This clonotype was observed a handful of times. The V call is TRBV5-5, the J call TRBJ1-1; D gene ambiguous. This CDR3 region has 12 residues. The germline CDR1 and CDR2 sequences are SGHKS and YYEKEE (reference sequence). The germline V and J ends were trimmed by 7 bases and 3 bases, with 10 bases remaining between them. The CDR3 sequence is CASFGRHTEAFF. The DNA for the CDR3 is TGTGCCAGCTTTGGTAGACACACTGAAGCTTTCTTT.

The rearrangement links TRBV19 to TRBJ1-5; TRBD1 matches 7 bases. CDR3 size: 14 residues. J was trimmed by 5 bases and V by 5 bases; bases with no gene match: 6. Germline CDR1 and CDR2: LNHDA and SQIVND (reference sequence). The CDR3 coding sequence is TGTGCCAGTAGTGCGGGACAGCGACATCAGCCCCAGCATTTT. This encodes CASSAGQRHQPQHF.

This clonotype was seen repeatedly, ten times or more. The genes are TRBV29-1 and TRBJ1-4; 9 bases agree with TRBD1. J lost 8 bases, V lost 4 bases, and 5 bases had no gene match. Germline-derived CDR1 and CDR2 are SQVTM and ANQGSEA. The CDR3 totals 13 residues. Written as DNA, the CDR3 is TGCAGCGTTGTTGGGACAGGGCGCGAAAAACTGTTTTTT. Amino acid sequence: CSVVGTGREKLFF.

This clonotype turned up a few times. The chain carries TRBV6-1 and TRBJ2-7; 7 positions agree with TRBD1. V lost 7 bases, J lost 4 bases, and 10 bases stayed unmatched. CDR3 length: 14 amino acids. Germline V lookup: CDR1 MNHNS, CDR2 SASEGT. CDR3 sequence: CASTRGGVLYEQYF. Written as DNA, the CDR3 is TGTGCCAGCACCCGAGGGGGCGTCCTATACGAGCAGTACTTC.

The chain carries TRBV20-1 and TRBJ2-7; 7 bases are a match to TRBD1. Germline values: CDR1 DFQATT, CDR2 SNEGSKA (reference sequence). J gave up 3 bases and V 7 bases, and 3 bases lay outside the gene matches. The CDR3 extends over 11 amino acids. CDR3 DNA: TGCAGTGGTGGGGACAGCTACGAGCAGTACTTC. As protein: CSGGDSYEQYF.

V usage is TRBV6-1 and J usage is TRBJ1-1; TRBD1 agrees at 8 bases. The CDR3 spans 13 residues. In germline, CDR1 is MNHNS, CDR2 SASEGT. Losses at the gene ends were 8 bases for V and 7 bases for J; bases not matched to a gene: 9. The CDR3 region has the DNA TGTGCCAGCGGAAGGACCGGGACAGGTGAAGCTTTCTTT. This sequence encodes CASGRTGTGEAFF.

The chain employs TRBV29-1 and TRBJ2-5; 8 bases fit TRBD1. V lost 1 base and J lost 5; bases outside the gene matches: 3. In germline, CDR1 is SQVTM, CDR2 ANQGSEA. The CDR3 totals 13 residues. CDR3 coding DNA: TGCAGCGTTGAAGGGACAGGGAAGGAGACCCAGTACTTC. It encodes CSVEGTGKETQYF.

In this sample, this clonotype turned up many times. This chain uses TRBV12-3 or TRBV12-4 with TRBJ1-5; TRBD1 matches 7 bases. This CDR3 has 14 amino acids. V was pared by 6 bases and J by 3 bases, with 5 bases of the junction left unmatched. CDR3 amino acids: CASSTQGINQPQHF. The CDR3 nucleotides read TGTGCCAGCAGCACACAGGGGATCAATCAGCCCCAGCATTTT.

This clonotype was observed many times. The rearrangement joins TRBV9 to TRBJ1-6; D is perhaps TRBD1 (5 bases). The CDR3 is 14 amino acids. CDR1 is SGDLS and CDR2 is YYNGEE in the germline V gene. V lost 4 bases to trimming and J lost 6 bases, with 11 bases between them. For the CDR3, the DNA is TGTGCCAGCAGCCAGGGTCCTACTAATTCACCCCTCCACTTT. This codes for CASSQGPTNSPLHF.

There are a few counts of this clonotype. This chain uses TRBV9 with TRBJ1-1; TRBD1 agrees at 8 bases. The CDR3 covers 12 residues. With V trimmed by 3 bases and J by 10 bases, 5 bases remained unmatched. Germline V gives CDR1 SGDLS, CDR2 YYNGEE. For the CDR3, the DNA is TGTGCCAGCAGCGCCACCGGGACAGGAGCTTTCTTT. Encoded protein: CASSATGTGAFF.

With regard to this clonotype: This could be a read error, since a much larger clone is one nucleotide away. The genes are TRBV2 and TRBJ2-7, with TRBD1 matching over 9 bases. This CDR3 contains 14 residues. CDR1 is SNHLY and CDR2 is FYNNEI in the germline V gene. J was trimmed by 1 base and V by 6 bases; bases with no gene match: 4. CDR3 DNA sequence: TGTGCCAGCAGGGCCGGGACAGGGTCCTACGAGCAGTACTTC. This codes for CASRAGTGSYEQYF.

This clonotype was counted a few times. The chain combines TRBV20-1 with TRBJ2-1; the match to TRBD2 covers 8 bases. V lost 2 bases and J lost 6; bases outside the gene matches: 6. CDR1 and CDR2 (germline): DFQATT, SNEGSKA (reference sequence). CDR3 length equals 14 residues. The chain's CDR3 is CSARRLASLNEQFF. Here the CDR3 DNA reads TGCAGTGCTAGAAGACTAGCGTCCCTCAATGAGCAGTTCTTC.

This clonotype was seen repeatedly, ten times or more. This chain links TRBV10-3 with TRBJ2-1; D is possibly TRBD2 (5 bases). Trimming cost V 7 bases and J 2 bases, with 9 bases left between them. Germline CDR1 ENHRY, CDR2 SYGVKD. This CDR3 has 13 amino acids. In DNA, the CDR3 is TGTGCCATCAACCGGGGAACCTACAATGAGCAGTTCTTC. It translates to CAINRGTYNEQFF.

The V gene is TRBV21-1, the J gene TRBJ2-7. TRBV21-1 is a listed pseudogene. The CDR3 is 15 amino acids. CDR3 loop: CARTYTTLYIYEQYF. The CDR3 DNA sequence: TGTGCCAGGACCTATACTACGCTTTATATCTACGAGCAGTACTTC.

In its sample, this clonotype was seen a few times. The chain has TRBV20-1 and TRBJ2-1, with 7 bases identical to TRBD2. The germline V gene encodes CDR1 DFQATT and CDR2 SNEGSKA (reference sequence). This CDR3 is 16 amino acids long. J lost 2 bases, V lost 5 bases, and 12 bases had no gene match. This CDR3 reads CSALLAVGGPYNEQFF. The CDR3 nucleotides read TGCAGTGCTCTTCTAGCGGTGGGAGGGCCCTACAATGAGCAGTTCTTC.

This clonotype has at least ten counts. Here the CDR3 DNA reads TGCAGCGTTGGGGTCACAGGGAGTATCACAGATACGCAGTATTTT. This encodes CSVGVTGSITDTQYF. This rearrangement joins TRBV29-1 to TRBJ2-3; weak D call: TRBD1 (6 bases). The length of the CDR3 is 15 residues. The germline gives CDR1 SQVTM, CDR2 ANQGSEA. With 4 bases removed from V and 2 bases from J, the gap between germline ends came to 16 bases.

In this sample, this clonotype turned up a few times. The chain joins TRBV20-1 to TRBJ2-3; a weak D match, TRBD1 (5 bases). V was trimmed by 3 bases and J by 7 bases, leaving 17 bases between them. The CDR3 has 14 residues. Germline V gene data show CDR1 as DFQATT and CDR2 as SNEGSKA (reference sequence). The CDR3 region is CSASKRQGVNTQYF. Here the CDR3 DNA reads TGCAGTGCTAGCAAACGCCAAGGGGTAAATACGCAGTATTTT.

The rearrangement uses TRBV10-3 and TRBJ2-6; TRBD1 matches 7 bases. This CDR3 comprises 15 residues. CDR1 is ENHRY and CDR2 is SYGVKD in the germline V gene. With 2 bases clipped from V and 2 bases from J, the junction kept 0 bases outside the gene matches. CDR3 loop: CAISEGQAGANVLTF. Here the CDR3 DNA reads TGTGCCATCAGTGAGGGACAGGCTGGGGCCAACGTCCTGACTTTC.

V usage is TRBV12-3 or TRBV12-4 and J usage is TRBJ2-5; no clear D gene. Trimming shortened V by 5 bases and J by 5 bases, and 6 bases separated the two germline ends. The CDR3 spans 11 residues. The CDR3 loop reads CASSAWETQYF. CDR3 bases: TGTGCCAGCAGTGCGTGGGAGACCCAGTACTTC.

This clonotype was observed a handful of times. The V call is TRBV24-1, the J call TRBJ1-5, with a weak D call TRBD1 (5 bases). The CDR3 is made up of 15 amino acids. With 4 bases removed from V and 0 bases from J, the gap between germline ends came to 9 bases. Per germline, CDR1 KGHDR and CDR2 SFDVKD. The CDR3 DNA is TGTGCCACCAGTGACTCGACAGTTAGCAATCAGCCCCAGCATTTT. Translated, it gives CATSDSTVSNQPQHF.

This clonotype has a handful of counts. The chain recombines TRBV5-1 with TRBJ2-6; 9 bases are shared with TRBD2. Germline CDR1 reads SGHRS; CDR2 reads YFSETQ. The CDR3 runs to 17 residues. Trimming at V came to 4 bases and at J to 4 bases, leaving 9 bases not matched to a gene. The CDR3 DNA is TGCGCCAGCAGCCCGGTGGTAGCGGGGGCCGGGGCCAACGTCCTGACTTTC. Translated, it gives CASSPVVAGAGANVLTF.